Below are 28 T cell receptor beta chains sequenced from a single sample in a study of T cell changes during pregnancy in multiple sclerosis. Repertoires were generated with immunoSEQ multiplex PCR, while TCRdb's copy carries only in-frame clones and drops some. Counted here are over 35,000 clones, nearly 90% occurring once; the ten biggest clones make up approximately 0.92%. The sample here was CD4+ T cells from peripheral blood mononuclear cells, taken after pregnancy. The receptors here all came from a female donor with multiple sclerosis, enrolled in a pregnancy study.

Worth noting for this clone: The junction does not match germline at one end; this may be a read error. The CDR3 sequence: CASSLADGLEAFF. The CDR3 nucleotides are TGTGCTAGCAGCTTAGCGGACGGACTTGAAGCTTTCTTT. The chain uses TRBV7-7 and TRBJ1-1; the D is unclear. The CDR3 spans 13 residues. The V gene's germline CDR1 is SSHAT and CDR2 FNYEAQ (reference sequence).

This clone was seen once. The gene calls are TRBV18 and TRBJ1-1; no firm D call. With 0 bases removed from V and 9 bases from J, the gap between germline ends came to 17 bases. Looked up from germline, CDR1 is KGHSH and CDR2 is LQKENI. The CDR3 has 15 residues. The CDR3 reads CASSPPYSRGGKAFF. In nucleotides, the CDR3 is TGTGCCAGCTCACCACCGTATTCCCGGGGTGGAAAAGCTTTCTTT.

This chain connects TRBV7-3 to TRBJ2-1, with 10 nucleotides matching TRBD1. The ends lost 5 bases at V and 8 bases at J; junction bases unmatched: 6. The CDR3 contains 14 residues. The V gene's germline CDR1 is SGHTA and CDR2 FQGTGA. The CDR3 region has the DNA TGTGCCAGCAGCGGGACAGGGGCTGAACATGAGCAGTTCTTC. Amino acid sequence: CASSGTGAEHEQFF.

The chain links TRBV5-1 to TRBJ2-2; TRBD2 might be the D (7 bases). CDR1 is SGHRS, CDR2 YFSETQ, per germline. Trimming pared 0 bases from V and 5 bases from J, leaving 20 bases between. The CDR3 is 18 amino acids. The CDR3 sequence is CASSLAVSGGGRTGELFF. As DNA, the CDR3 is TGCGCCAGCAGCTTGGCCGTTAGTGGCGGGGGCCGTACCGGGGAGCTGTTTTTT.

The rearrangement uses TRBV11-2 and TRBJ2-5; D is perhaps TRBD1 (6 bases). This CDR3 region has 15 residues. V was cut by 4 bases and J by 9 bases, with 21 bases left in between. Germline assignment: CDR1 SGHAT and CDR2 FQNNGV. The CDR3 sequence: CASSSTPGDNVAQYF. CDR3 DNA sequence: TGTGCCAGCAGCTCCACTCCCGGGGACAATGTGGCCCAGTACTTC.

The gene calls are TRBV5-1 and TRBJ1-1, with a weak D call TRBD1 (5 bases). With 1 base removed from V and 1 base from J, the gap between germline ends came to 8 bases. Germline CDR1 and CDR2: SGHRS and YFSETQ. The CDR3 has 14 amino acids. The CDR3 nucleotides are TGCGCCAGCAGCTTGAAGGGGCAGAACACTGAAGCTTTCTTT. Protein: CASSLKGQNTEAFF.

The sample holds a few counts of this clone. The J gene is TRBJ2-3, the V gene TRBV27, with no clear D. The CDR3 length is 14 residues. With 0 bases removed from V and 0 bases from J, the gap between germline ends came to 4 bases. Looked up from germline, CDR1 is MNHEY and CDR2 is SMNVEV (reference sequence). DNA of the CDR3: TGTGCCAGCAGTTTATCCATCAGCACAGATACGCAGTATTTT. Its translation: CASSLSISTDTQYF.

The DNA for the CDR3 is TGTGCCAGCAGCGACAGGGACAGGGGGAACACCTTC. It is translated as CASSDRDRGNTF. This rearrangement joins TRBV5-6 to TRBJ1-2; 11 positions match TRBD1. CDR3 size: 12 residues. After removal of 4 bases from V and 12 bases from J, the junction contained 5 bases not matched to a gene. The germline gives CDR1 SGHDT, CDR2 YYEEEE.

The J gene is TRBJ1-3, the V gene TRBV7-8, with D perhaps matching TRBD1 (6 bases). The CDR3 covers 14 residues. Germline-derived CDR1 and CDR2 are SGHVS and FQNEAQ. Trimming shortened V by 5 bases and J by 4 bases, and 12 bases separated the two germline ends. CDR3 in DNA: TGTGCCAGCAGCATCCCAGGGGCGGGAAACACCATATATTTT. Translating it yields CASSIPGAGNTIYF. Full variable domain (remainder filled in from reference TRBV7-8 and TRBJ1-3): GAGVSQSPRYKVAKRGQDVALRCDPISGHVSLFWYQQALGQGPEFLTYFQNEAQLDKSGLPSDRFFAERPEGSVSTLKIQRTQQEDSAVYLCASSIPGAGNTIYFGEGSWLTVV.

This clone was seen just once. Distinct nucleotide sequences in the sample also encode this CDR3. The genes are TRBV30 and TRBJ2-6; perhaps TRBD2 as D (7 bases). The germline V gene encodes CDR1 GTSNPN and CDR2 SVGIG (reference sequence). The CDR3 has 15 amino acids. Deletions cut 3 bases from V and 2 bases from J, with 11 bases between. In DNA, the CDR3 is TGTGCCTGGAGCCGAGGGGGGGCTGGGGCCAACGTCCTGACTTTC. As protein: CAWSRGGAGANVLTF.

The genes are TRBV5-6 and TRBJ1-1; a possible D gene is TRBD1 (6 bases). This CDR3 comprises 16 residues. V was cut by 2 bases and J by 0 bases, with 14 bases left in between. Germline V gene sequence: CDR1 SGHDT, CDR2 YYEEEE. The CDR3, as DNA: TGTGCCAGCAGCTTTGAGGGCGGGGGCATGAACACTGAAGCTTTCTTT. Amino acid sequence: CASSFEGGGMNTEAFF.

The chain carries TRBV5-1 and TRBJ1-2, with 10 nucleotides matching TRBD1. The CDR3 runs to 19 residues. The germline V gene encodes CDR1 SGHRS and CDR2 YFSETQ. The ends lost 4 bases at V and 4 bases at J; junction bases unmatched: 19. The CDR3: CASSLKTSSGQGVSYGYTF. DNA of the CDR3: TGCGCCAGCAGCCTTAAAACCTCCTCAGGACAGGGGGTCAGCTATGGCTACACCTTC.

This chain links TRBV9 with TRBJ2-1; 10 bases line up with TRBD2. Germline CDR1 reads SGDLS; CDR2 reads YYNGEE. The CDR3 is 19 amino acids. J gave up 0 bases and V 5 bases, and 14 bases lay outside the gene matches. CDR3 nucleotide sequence: TGTGCCAGCAGTCTTAACCCCTTTAGCGGGGGGTACTCCTACAATGAGCAGTTCTTC. Translated: CASSLNPFSGGYSYNEQFF.

V is TRBV9 and J is TRBJ2-1; possibly TRBD1 for D (6 bases). Trimming took 4 bases from V and 3 from J, leaving 14 bases between them. The CDR3 covers 15 residues. Germline assignment: CDR1 SGDLS and CDR2 YYNGEE. CDR3 protein: CASSPEGDHYNEQFF. The CDR3, as DNA: TGTGCCAGCAGCCCAGAGGGGGACCACTACAATGAGCAGTTCTTC.

J is TRBJ1-1 and V is TRBV29-1, with D unresolved. V gave up 5 bases and J gave up 1 base, with 11 bases separating them. CDR1 is SQVTM, CDR2 ANQGSEA, per germline. CDR3 length: 13 amino acids. In DNA form, the CDR3 reads TGCAGCGTTTTAGGAGCGGGGAACACTGAAGCTTTCTTT. Translating gives CSVLGAGNTEAFF.

The chain links TRBV30 to TRBJ2-7; tentative D call: TRBD1 (5 bases). Between the trimmed V and J ends, which lost 3 bases and 7 bases, there was a span of 19 bases. This CDR3 region has 14 residues. CDR1 is GTSNPN and CDR2 is SVGIG in the germline V gene (reference sequence). CDR3 region: CAWRRKGQLGEQYF. The CDR3, as DNA: TGTGCCTGGAGGAGAAAGGGGCAATTGGGGGAGCAGTACTTC.

This clone was seen only a few times. The genes are TRBV30 and TRBJ2-1, with 10 bases aligning to TRBD2. Germline V CDR1 and CDR2: GTSNPN, SVGIG (reference sequence). The CDR3 is 14 amino acids. J gave up 5 bases and V 2 bases, and 3 bases lay outside the gene matches. This CDR3 is CAWSSSGGDNEQFF. CDR3 bases: TGTGCCTGGAGTTCTAGCGGGGGCGACAATGAGCAGTTCTTC.

V and J are TRBV5-1 and TRBJ1-2, with a possible D match to TRBD1 (6 bases). The CDR3 covers 14 residues. Germline values: CDR1 SGHRS, CDR2 YFSETQ. The ends were cut back, 2 bases at V and 3 bases at J, with 11 bases in the middle. CDR3 residues: CASSFNRVYYGYTF. CDR3 DNA sequence: TGCGCCAGCAGCTTTAACAGGGTCTACTATGGCTACACCTTC. Full variable domain (remainder filled in from reference TRBV5-1 and TRBJ1-2): KAGVTQTPRYLIKTRGQQVTLSCSPISGHRSVSWYQQTPGQGLQFLFEYFSETQRNKGNFPGRFSGRQFSNSRSEMNVSTLELGDSALYLCASSFNRVYYGYTFGSGTRLTVV.

This clone was picked up one time. The CDR3 sequence is CASSYSAYQPQHF. The CDR3 DNA sequence: TGTGCCAGCAGCTACAGTGCATATCAGCCCCAGCATTTT. The chain has TRBV7-2 and TRBJ1-5; no clear D. The CDR3 consists of 13 residues. Trimming removed 4 bases at V and 5 bases at J, with 9 bases between. Germline CDR1 SGHTA, CDR2 FQGNSA.

The rearrangement uses TRBV5-4 and TRBJ2-7; 10 nucleotides line up with TRBD2. Germline-derived CDR1 and CDR2 are SGHNT and YYREEE (reference sequence). The CDR3 loop spans 15 amino acids. The ends lost 2 bases at V and 3 bases at J; junction bases unmatched: 5. The DNA of the CDR3 is TGTGCCAGCAGCTTTAATATAGCGGGGGGCTACGAGCAGTACTTC. Encoded protein: CASSFNIAGGYEQYF.

The V and J genes are TRBV10-2 and TRBJ1-2, with TRBD1 matching over 7 bases. Looked up from germline, CDR1 is WSHSY and CDR2 is SAAADI. The CDR3 length is 13 residues. V trimming: 2 bases; J trimming: 3 bases; junction bases outside the gene matches: 0. This chain's CDR3 is CASSETGDYGYTF. In DNA form, the CDR3 reads TGCGCCAGCAGTGAGACAGGGGACTATGGCTACACCTTC.

The V and J genes are TRBV30 and TRBJ1-1, with D perhaps TRBD1 (5 bases). The CDR3 has 13 amino acids. Looked up from germline, CDR1 is GTSNPN and CDR2 is SVGIG (reference sequence). Trimming removed 3 bases from V and 6 bases from J, with 14 bases in between. This chain's CDR3 is CAWRDMPGAEAFF. The DNA for the CDR3 is TGTGCCTGGAGGGATATGCCGGGGGCTGAAGCTTTCTTT.

The chain links TRBV6-5 to TRBJ1-2; TRBD1 aligns across 7 bases. V shed 6 bases and J 0 bases; nucleotides not matched to a gene: 7. CDR3 length: 15 residues. The germline V gene has CDR1 MNHEY and CDR2 SVGAGI. As DNA, the CDR3 is TGTGCCAGCAGGCGACAGGGAGTCTCTAACTATGGCTACACCTTC. Translating it yields CASRRQGVSNYGYTF.

The CDR3 is CASSLTVATNEKLFF. CDR3 sequence (DNA): TGCGCCAGCAGCCTCACAGTTGCAACTAATGAAAAACTGTTTTTT. This rearrangement joins TRBV4-1 to TRBJ1-4; D is ambiguous. Between the trimmed V and J ends, which lost 4 bases and 0 bases, there was a span of 9 bases. The germline V gene encodes CDR1 MGHRA and CDR2 YSYEKL. The CDR3 contains 15 residues.

This sequence joins TRBV5-1 and TRBJ1-1, with 8 nucleotides matching TRBD1. The CDR3 has 15 amino acids. The V gene end was trimmed by 4 bases and the J gene end by 5 bases; junction bases not matched to a gene: 10. The germline CDR1 and CDR2 sequences are SGHRS and YFSETQ. The CDR3 DNA is TGCGCCAGCAGCCTGCAGGGGGCGAAGATTACTGAAGCTTTCTTT. Translated, it gives CASSLQGAKITEAFF.

In nucleotides, the CDR3 is TGTGCCAGCAGGCGACAGGGTTTTGACCACGAGCAGTACTTC. Translated: CASRRQGFDHEQYF. This chain connects TRBV27 to TRBJ2-7, with 7 bases aligning to TRBD1. CDR3 size: 14 residues. Trimming removed 6 bases from V and 5 bases from J; junction bases left unmatched: 10. Germline V gene sequence: CDR1 MNHEY, CDR2 SMNVEV (reference sequence).

This chain joins TRBV6-5 and TRBJ2-3; the D gene is possibly TRBD2 (6 bases). The CDR3 spans 14 residues. V gave up 0 bases and J gave up 14 bases, with 18 bases separating them. Germline values: CDR1 MNHEY, CDR2 SVGAGI. CDR3 residues: CASSYSFNRDWRYF. In nucleotides, the CDR3 is TGTGCCAGCAGTTACTCCTTCAACCGGGACTGGCGGTATTTT.

The V and J genes are TRBV28 and TRBJ2-5; perhaps TRBD2 as D (6 bases). CDR1 and CDR2 from the germline V gene are MDHEN and SYDVKM. This CDR3 has 16 residues. Trimming shortened V by 8 bases and J by 6 bases, and 25 bases separated the two germline ends. CDR3: CASERTPGLGGKTQYF. In nucleotides, the CDR3 is TGTGCCAGCGAACGTACTCCAGGTCTTGGGGGGAAGACCCAGTACTTC.